Listed here are 4 T cell receptor beta chains from one sample, sequenced in a study of T cell repertoires in cytomegalovirus infection. TCRdb redid the calling of the reads with MiXCR, one entry per CDR3 protein. The sample records about 490,000 distinct CDR3 sequences, around 10% being singletons. Sequencing was performed on PBMCs. These receptors originate from a human donor in good health (CMV status not recorded). Some clones in this sample may be carry-over from other donors' samples.

On this clonotype: A much larger clone is a single base away; this may be a read error. The chain is built from TRBV5-1 and TRBJ2-7; D might be TRBD1 (6 bases). Trimming shortened V by 4 bases and J by 12 bases, and 23 bases separated the two germline ends. The CDR3 runs 14 residues. CDR1 is SGHRS and CDR2 is YFSETQ in the germline V gene. The CDR3 loop is CASSRIPGDDLRYF. The DNA for the CDR3 is TGCGCCAGCAGCAGAATCCCAGGGGACGACTTGCGGTACTTC.

This clonotype came up a few times. The chain uses TRBV28 and TRBJ2-5; TRBD2 aligns across 8 bases. The junction had 9 bases not matched to a gene; V was cut back by 4 bases and J by 5 bases. Germline V gene lookup returns CDR1 MDHEN and CDR2 SYDVKM. The CDR3 contains 15 residues. The CDR3 here is CASSSPGGAVETQYF. The CDR3 DNA follows: TGTGCCAGCAGTTCCCCCGGGGGGGCGGTCGAGACCCAGTACTTC.

J is TRBJ2-7 and V is TRBV27, with TRBD2 matching 7 bases. CDR1 is MNHEY and CDR2 is SMNVEV in the germline V gene (reference sequence). The ends lost 7 bases at V and 5 bases at J; junction bases unmatched: 11. There are 14 residues in the CDR3. The CDR3 protein is CASTLGGPGDEQYF. CDR3 nucleotide sequence: TGTGCCAGCACCTTGGGAGGGCCGGGCGACGAGCAGTACTTC.

This clonotype was recorded many times. V usage is TRBV7-3 and J usage is TRBJ1-6, with D tentatively TRBD1 (6 bases). The germline gives CDR1 SGHTA, CDR2 FQGTGA. The CDR3 sequence is 14 residues long. The germline V and J ends were trimmed by 6 bases and 9 bases, with 15 bases remaining between them. The CDR3 DNA follows: TGTGCCAGCAGTCTACAGGGTTGGAGTTCACCCCTCCACTTT. Amino acids: CASSLQGWSSPLHF.